This T cell receptor (beta chain) appears in the sequencing data of a study of immune cell composition in non-small cell lung cancer. Study conclusions and caveats: Smoking pack-years did not significantly correlate with tumour TCR-beta clonality.

CDR1 and CDR2 (germline): SGHNT, YENEEA. The V segment lost 7 bases and the J segment 5 bases; nucleotides outside the gene matches: 3. The CDR3 covers 12 residues. TCRdb keeps only in-frame clones here, not all; method: immunoSEQ multiplex PCR. The table shows some 9,100 clones, with 65% to 80% occurring only once. Frozen unsorted single-cell suspensions supplied the genomic DNA. Worth noting for this clone: Its specificity is not known.

The sequenced sample consisted of lung tumor tissue. This chain connects TRBV11-3 to TRBJ1-2; 8 bases align to TRBD1. The receptor was isolated from a human donor with non-small cell lung cancer. The CDR3 is CASTDRGYGYTF. The DNA of the CDR3 is TGTGCCAGCACTGACAGGGGTTATGGCTACACCTTC.